The 3 T cell receptor beta chains given below trace back to one sample, sequenced in a study of shared clonotypes between healthy human individuals. Profiling relied on immunoSEQ multiplex PCR, and the TCRdb table lists in-frame clones only, not all of them. This table holds around 2.1 million clones, roughly 91% found once. Naive CD8 cells lacked CD45RO and underwent positive selection for CCR7, leaving out terminally differentiated effector memory CD45RA+ cells. Sample: naive CD8+ T cells from PBMCs. The receptors shown here come from a man aged 18 to 30 in good health. Some clones in this sample may be carry-over from other donors' samples.

The genes are TRBV4-1 and TRBJ1-1, with a possible D match to TRBD1 (5 bases). CDR1 and CDR2 (germline): MGHRA, YSYEKL. The CDR3 runs 13 residues. Trimming shortened V by 3 bases and J by 0 bases, and 5 bases separated the two germline ends. The CDR3: CASSQDMNTEAFF. Written as DNA, the CDR3 is TGCGCCAGCAGCCAGGACATGAACACTGAAGCTTTCTTT.

This clone has only a few counts. The chain couples TRBV30 to TRBJ1-1; 10 bases map to TRBD1. Germline loops: CDR1 GTSNPN, CDR2 SVGIG (reference sequence). The CDR3 contains 14 residues. The J segment lost 0 bases and the V segment lost 7 bases, leaving 5 bases of the junction unmatched. This CDR3 reads CALTGGPMNTEAFF. CDR3 nucleotide sequence: TGTGCCTTGACAGGGGGCCCAATGAACACTGAAGCTTTCTTT.

The CDR3: CASSVVGGAVTEAFF. The CDR3 DNA reads TGTGCCAGCAGCGTAGTGGGGGGCGCGGTCACTGAAGCTTTCTTT. The chain employs TRBV9 and TRBJ1-1; possible D gene TRBD1, 6 bases. The CDR3 is 15 amino acids. V lost 0 bases, J lost 4 bases, and 13 bases lay in between. The V gene's germline CDR1 is SGDLS and CDR2 YYNGEE.